This T cell receptor beta chain was recovered during a study of tumor and adjacent non-tumor tissue in lung cancer. Three rounds of nested PCR, following a modified ARM-PCR protocol, produced the TCRbeta library. TCRdb re-called the multiplex PCR reads through MiXCR, storing one row per CDR3 protein. The top ten clones hold under 9.5% of a sample with approximately 79,000 distinct CDR3 sequences, 55% to 75% of them seen once. In the case of this clonotype: At one end, the junction sequence differs from germline, possibly due to a read error.

The germline CDR1 and CDR2 sequences are MNHNS and SASEGT. CDR3 length: 14 amino acids. RNA was extracted from bulk tissue without any cell sorting. The sample comprised lung tumor tissue. This TCR was recovered from a woman between 40 and 55 years old with non-small cell lung cancer. V usage is TRBV6-1 and J usage is TRBJ2-7, with a possible D match to TRBD1 (6 bases). The CDR3: CASRRTGSYYKQYF. DNA for the CDR3: TGTGCCAGCAGGAGAACAGGGAGTTACTACAAGCAGTACTTC.